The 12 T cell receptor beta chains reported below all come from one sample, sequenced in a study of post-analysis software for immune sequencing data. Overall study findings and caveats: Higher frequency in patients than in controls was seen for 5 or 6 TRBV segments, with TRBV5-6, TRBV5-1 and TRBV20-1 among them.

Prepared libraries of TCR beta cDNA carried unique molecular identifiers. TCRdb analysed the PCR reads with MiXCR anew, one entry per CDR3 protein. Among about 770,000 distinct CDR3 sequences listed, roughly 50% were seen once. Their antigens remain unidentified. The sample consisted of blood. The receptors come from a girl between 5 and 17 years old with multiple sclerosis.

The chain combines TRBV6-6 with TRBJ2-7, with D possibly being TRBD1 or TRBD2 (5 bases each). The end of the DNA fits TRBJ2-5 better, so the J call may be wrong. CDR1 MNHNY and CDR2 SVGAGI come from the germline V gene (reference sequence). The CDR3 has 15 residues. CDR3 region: CASSYVFRDGETQYF. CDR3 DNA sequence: TGTGCCAGCAGTTACGTGTTTCGGGACGGCGAGACCCAGTACTTC.

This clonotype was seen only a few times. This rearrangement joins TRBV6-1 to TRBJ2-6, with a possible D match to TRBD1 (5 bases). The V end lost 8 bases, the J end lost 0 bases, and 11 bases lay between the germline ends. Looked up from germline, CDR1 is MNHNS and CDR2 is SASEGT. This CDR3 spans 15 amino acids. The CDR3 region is CASRTSSSGANVLTF. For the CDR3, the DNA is TGTGCCAGCCGGACAAGCAGCTCTGGGGCCAACGTCCTGACTTTC.

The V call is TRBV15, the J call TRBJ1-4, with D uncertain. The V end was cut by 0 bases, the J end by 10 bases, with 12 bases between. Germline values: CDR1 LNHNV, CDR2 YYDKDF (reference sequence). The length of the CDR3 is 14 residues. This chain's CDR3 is CATSREVPKGKLFF. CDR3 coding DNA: TGTGCCACCAGCAGAGAGGTCCCCAAGGGAAAACTGTTTTTT.

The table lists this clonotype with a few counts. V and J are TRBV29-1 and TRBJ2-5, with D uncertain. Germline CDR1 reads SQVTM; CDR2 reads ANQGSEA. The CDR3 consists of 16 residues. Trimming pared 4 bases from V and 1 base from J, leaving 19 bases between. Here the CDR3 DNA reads TGCAGCGTTGTCTGGTTGGGCAGCCCCTTCCAAGAGACCCAGTACTTC. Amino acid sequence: CSVVWLGSPFQETQYF.

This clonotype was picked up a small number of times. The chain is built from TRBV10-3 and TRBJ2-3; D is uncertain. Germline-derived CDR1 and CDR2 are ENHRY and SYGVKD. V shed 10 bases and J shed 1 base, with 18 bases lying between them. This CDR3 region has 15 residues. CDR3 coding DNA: TGTGCCACCGGAGCTAACGGCATCGGCACAGATACGCAGTATTTT. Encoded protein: CATGANGIGTDTQYF.

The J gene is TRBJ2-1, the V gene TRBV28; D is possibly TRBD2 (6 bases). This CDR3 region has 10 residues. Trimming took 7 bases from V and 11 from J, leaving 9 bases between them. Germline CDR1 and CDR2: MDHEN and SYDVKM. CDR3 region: CASTGTQQFF. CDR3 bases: TGTGCCAGCACAGGGACTCAGCAGTTCTTC.

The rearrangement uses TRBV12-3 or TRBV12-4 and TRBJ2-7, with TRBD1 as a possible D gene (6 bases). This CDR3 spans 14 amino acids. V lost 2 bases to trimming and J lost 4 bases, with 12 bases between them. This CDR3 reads CASSLRGTGYEQYF. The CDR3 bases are TGTGCCAGCAGTTTAAGGGGGACCGGGTACGAGCAGTACTTC.

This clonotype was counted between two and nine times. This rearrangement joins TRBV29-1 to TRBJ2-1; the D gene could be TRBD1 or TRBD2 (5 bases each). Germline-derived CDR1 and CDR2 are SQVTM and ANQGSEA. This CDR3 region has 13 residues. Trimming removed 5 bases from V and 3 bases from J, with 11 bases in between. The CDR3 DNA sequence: TGCAGCGTTCGGGACGGATTCTACAATGAGCAGTTCTTC. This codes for CSVRDGFYNEQFF.

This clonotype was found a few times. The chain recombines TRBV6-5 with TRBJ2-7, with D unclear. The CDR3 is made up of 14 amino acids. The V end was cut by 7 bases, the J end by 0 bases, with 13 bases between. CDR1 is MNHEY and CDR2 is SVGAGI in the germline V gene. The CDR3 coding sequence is TGTGCCAGCACCACCGGCGGCCGCTCCTACGAGCAGTACTTC. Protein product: CASTTGGRSYEQYF.

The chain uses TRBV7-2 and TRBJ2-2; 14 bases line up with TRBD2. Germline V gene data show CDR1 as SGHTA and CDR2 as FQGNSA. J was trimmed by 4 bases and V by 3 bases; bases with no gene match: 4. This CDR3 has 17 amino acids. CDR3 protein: CASSLTSGRGITGELFF. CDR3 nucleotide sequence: TGTGCCAGCAGCTTGACTAGCGGGAGGGGAATCACCGGGGAGCTGTTTTTT.

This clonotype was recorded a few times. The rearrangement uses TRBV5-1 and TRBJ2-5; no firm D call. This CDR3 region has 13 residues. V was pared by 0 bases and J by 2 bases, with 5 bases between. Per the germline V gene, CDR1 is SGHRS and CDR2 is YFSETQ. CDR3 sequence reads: CASSLEEQETQYF. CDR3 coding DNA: TGCGCCAGCAGCTTGGAAGAGCAAGAGACCCAGTACTTC.

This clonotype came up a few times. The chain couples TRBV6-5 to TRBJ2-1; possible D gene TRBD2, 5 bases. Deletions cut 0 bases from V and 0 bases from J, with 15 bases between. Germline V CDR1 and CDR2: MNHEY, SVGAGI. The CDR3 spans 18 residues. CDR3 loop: CASSYSMDVAGSYNEQFF. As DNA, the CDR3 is TGTGCCAGCAGTTACTCGATGGATGTGGCGGGCTCCTACAATGAGCAGTTCTTC.